A selection of T cell receptor beta chains follows, all from one sample in a study of radiotherapy plus CTLA-4 blockade in lung cancer. Only in-frame clones appear in the TCRdb table, and some are missing; sequencing was by immunoSEQ multiplex PCR. The table shows 95,000 to 150,000 clones, with approximately 90% occurring only once. The source was peripheral blood, collected from a patient treated with radiotherapy plus ipilimumab. The receptors stem from a human donor with non-small cell lung cancer that progressed on radiotherapy plus ipilimumab. Both conserved end residues are part of each CDR3. Each record gives: D gene, CDR3 length, V gene, J gene, CDR3 DNA, CDR3 protein. The D gene is left open where the match is weak.

>TRBD1|14|TRBV19|TRBJ2-7
TGTGCCAGTAGACCCAGGGGGTTCAGTTACGAGCAGTACTTC
CASRPRGFSYEQYF
>.|12|TRBV14|TRBJ1-1
TGTGCCAGCAGTCTTGGGTTCACTGAAGCTTTCTTT
CASSLGFTEAFF
>.|18|TRBV2|TRBJ1-1
TGTGCCAGCAGTGAATTTACAGGTATCTTTGGGATGAACACTGAAGCTTTCTTT
CASSEFTGIFGMNTEAFF
>.|18|TRBV4-1|TRBJ2-7
TGCGCCAGCAGCCAAGATCCGATGGGAGGGACAACCTCCTACGAGCAGTACTTC
CASSQDPMGGTTSYEQYF
>.|14|TRBV19|TRBJ1-2
TGTGCCAGTAGTAGAGACCCCAATGACTATGGCTACACCTTC
CASSRDPNDYGYTF
>TRBD1|12|TRBV29-1|TRBJ1-2
TGCAGCGGCGGGACAGGGGCGAATGGCTACACCTTC
CSGGTGANGYTF
>TRBD2|18|TRBV5-6|TRBJ2-5
TGTGCCAGCAGCACCGGGACTAGCGGGAGATTAAAGAGGGAGACCCAGTACTTC
CASSTGTSGRLKRETQYF
>.|13|TRBV7-3|TRBJ2-3
TGTGCCAGCAGCTTAATCATTTCAGATACGCAGTATTTT
CASSLIISDTQYF
>.|12|TRBV19|TRBJ2-2
TGTGCCAGTAATCGTGTCACCGGGGAGCTGTTTTTT
CASNRVTGELFF
>.|13|TRBV2|TRBJ1-1
TGTGCCAGCAGTGAAATGAGGGGATGGGAAGCTTTCTTT
CASSEMRGWEAFF
>.|14|TRBV7-2|TRBJ1-4
TGTGCCAGCAGCCCCTCCCTCACTAATGAAAAACTGTTTTTT
CASSPSLTNEKLFF
>.|12|TRBV2|TRBJ2-1
TGTGCCACCCAGATGGGGGGCCATGAGCAGTTCTTC
CATQMGGHEQFF
>TRBD1|19|TRBV11-2|TRBJ2-3
TGTGCCAGCAGCGCAAGGGTGCAGGGGGCCAGCGGGAGCACAGATACGCAGTATTTT
CASSARVQGASGSTDTQYF
>.|12|TRBV6-5|TRBJ2-3
TGTGCCAGCAGCCCCGCGGGAGATACGCAGTATTTT
CASSPAGDTQYF
>.|13|TRBV6-1|TRBJ2-7
TGTGCCAGCAACCCCCTGGGGATTAGGGAGCAGTACTTC
CASNPLGIREQYF
>.|12|TRBV14|TRBJ2-5
TGTGCCAGCAGCCATCTCAAAGAGACCCAGTACTTC
CASSHLKETQYF
>.|17|TRBV18|TRBJ2-6
TGTGCCAGCTCACCGACCCGGACCGGTCTGGGGGCCAACGTCCTGACTTTC
CASSPTRTGLGANVLTF
>.|15|TRBV19|TRBJ1-5
TGTGCCAGTAGTAAGAGGGACGTGAGCAATCAGCCCCAGCATTTT
CASSKRDVSNQPQHF
>.|14|TRBV4-1|TRBJ2-3
TGCGCCAGCAGTCAGACCGTTCTCACAGATACGCAGTATTTT
CASSQTVLTDTQYF
>TRBD1|14|TRBV27|TRBJ2-5
TGTGCCAGCAGTTTTATGGGACAGGCGGAGACCCAGTACTTC
CASSFMGQAETQYF
>.|14|TRBV7-9|TRBJ2-5
TGTGCCAGCAGCTTGAAGCGGACCCAAGAGACCCAGTACTTC
CASSLKRTQETQYF
>TRBD1|15|TRBV18|TRBJ1-1
TGTGCCAGCTCAGTTTTGACAGGGAAAAACACTGAAGCTTTCTTT
CASSVLTGKNTEAFF
>TRBD2|16|TRBV19|TRBJ2-5
TGTGCCAGTAGTATCGGTCAAGCGGGAGGGTGGGAGACCCAGTACTTC
CASSIGQAGGWETQYF